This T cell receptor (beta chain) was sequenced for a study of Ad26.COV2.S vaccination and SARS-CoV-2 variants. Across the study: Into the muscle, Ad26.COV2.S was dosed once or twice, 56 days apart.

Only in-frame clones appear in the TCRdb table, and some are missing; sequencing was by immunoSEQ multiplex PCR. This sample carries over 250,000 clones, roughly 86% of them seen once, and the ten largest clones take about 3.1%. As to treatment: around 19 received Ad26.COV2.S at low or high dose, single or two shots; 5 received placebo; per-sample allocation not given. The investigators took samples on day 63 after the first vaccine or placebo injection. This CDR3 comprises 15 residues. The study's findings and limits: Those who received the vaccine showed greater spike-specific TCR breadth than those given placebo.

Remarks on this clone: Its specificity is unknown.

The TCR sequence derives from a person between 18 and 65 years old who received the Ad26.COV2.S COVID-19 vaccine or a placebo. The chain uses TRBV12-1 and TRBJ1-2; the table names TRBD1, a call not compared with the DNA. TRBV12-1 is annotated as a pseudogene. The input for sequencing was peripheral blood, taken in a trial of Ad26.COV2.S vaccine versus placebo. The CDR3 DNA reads TGTGCCAGCAGCCCCGGTGGGGACAACAACATGGGGTACACCTTC. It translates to CASSPGGDNNMGYTF.